This T cell receptor beta chain was sequenced in a study of blood T cell repertoires in COVID-19. Turning to the study itself: From T cells, B-cell-depleted T cells, or PBMCs came the material, which was cDNA or gDNA.

Assignments of participants to cohorts depended upon their own reported clinical history. TCRdb's copy holds only in-frame clones and misses some; the assay was immunoSEQ multiplex PCR. Here the sample spans around 390,000 clones, around nine tenths being singletons. The length of the CDR3 is 14 residues. Per germline, CDR1 LGHNA and CDR2 YSLEER. Trimming stripped 4 bases from V and 4 bases from J, with 13 bases between. The sample taken for sequencing was PBMCs or T cells enriched from blood (not recorded which). This chain joins TRBV4-3 and TRBJ1-2; tentatively, D is TRBD1 (5 bases). This receptor was taken from a woman aged 50 to 60 who had recovered from COVID-19. The CDR3 region is CASSPAQVSYGYTF. The DNA for the CDR3 is TGCGCCAGCAGCCCCGCACAGGTGTCCTATGGCTACACCTTC.